This TCR beta chain is from a study of cytomegalovirus exposure and HLA in healthy donors. The study's findings and limits: Later on, a genetic analysis was performed. It linked a missense variant in DCLRE1C with V- and J-gene trimming of TCR beta. In all likelihood, a cluster of highly shared sequence variants was a sequencing artifact. Per published accounts, TCR beta sequences correctly predicted the HLA-A and HLA-B alleles of most subjects.

Details on this clone: What it binds is not known.

This CDR3 has 15 residues. CDR1 MNHNY and CDR2 SVGAGI come from the germline V gene (reference sequence). Trimming at V came to 0 bases and at J to 7 bases, leaving 4 bases not matched to a gene. The PCR had 60 Vbeta and 13 Jbeta primers. Original handling: Unique TCR beta chains totaled some 88 million in a later count, with around 11 million of them shared. Profiling relied on immunoSEQ multiplex PCR, and the TCRdb table lists in-frame clones only, not all of them. The V and J calls and clone size were taken over from that table, and D and trimming were inferred from the DNA. Its clone listing holds 150,000 or so clones.

The sequencing input was PBMCs. This chain links TRBV6-6 with TRBJ1-4; 8 bases align to TRBD1. This clonotype originated in a man aged 25 to 40 in good health and CMV-seronegative. CDR3 sequence (DNA): TGTGCCAGCAGTTACTCCGACAGGGGTTTTGAAAAACTGTTTTTT. Its translation: CASSYSDRGFEKLFF.